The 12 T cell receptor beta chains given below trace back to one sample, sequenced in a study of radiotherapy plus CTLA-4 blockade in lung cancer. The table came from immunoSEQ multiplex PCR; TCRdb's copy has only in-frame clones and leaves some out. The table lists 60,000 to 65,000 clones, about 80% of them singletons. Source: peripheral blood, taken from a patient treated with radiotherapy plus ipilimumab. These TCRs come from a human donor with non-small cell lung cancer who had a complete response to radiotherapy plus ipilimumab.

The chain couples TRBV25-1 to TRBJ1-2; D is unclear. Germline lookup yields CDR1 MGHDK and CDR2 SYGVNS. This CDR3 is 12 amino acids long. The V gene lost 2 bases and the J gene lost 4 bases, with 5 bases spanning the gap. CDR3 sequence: CASSEAIYGYTF. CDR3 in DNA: TGTGCCAGCAGTGAAGCCATCTATGGCTACACCTTC.

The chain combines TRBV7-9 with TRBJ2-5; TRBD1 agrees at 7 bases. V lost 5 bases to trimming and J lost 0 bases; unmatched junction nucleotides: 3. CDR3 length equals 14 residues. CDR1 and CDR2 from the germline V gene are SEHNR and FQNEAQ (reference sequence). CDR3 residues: CASSTQGYQETQYF. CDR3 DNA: TGTGCCAGCAGCACACAGGGGTACCAAGAGACCCAGTACTTC.

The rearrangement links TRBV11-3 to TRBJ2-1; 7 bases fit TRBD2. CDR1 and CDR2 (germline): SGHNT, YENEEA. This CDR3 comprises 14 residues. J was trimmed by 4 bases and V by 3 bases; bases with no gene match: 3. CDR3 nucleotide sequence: TGTGCCAGCAGCTTGACTAGCCGATACAATGAGCAGTTCTTC. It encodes CASSLTSRYNEQFF.

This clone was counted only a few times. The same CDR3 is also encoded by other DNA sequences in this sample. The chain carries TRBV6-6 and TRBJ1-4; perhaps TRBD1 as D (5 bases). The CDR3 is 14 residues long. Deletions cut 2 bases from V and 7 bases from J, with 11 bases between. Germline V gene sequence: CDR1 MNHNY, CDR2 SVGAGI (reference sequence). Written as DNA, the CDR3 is TGTGCCAGCAGTTACGGGCAGGGTGGTGAAAAACTGTTTTTT. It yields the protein CASSYGQGGEKLFF.

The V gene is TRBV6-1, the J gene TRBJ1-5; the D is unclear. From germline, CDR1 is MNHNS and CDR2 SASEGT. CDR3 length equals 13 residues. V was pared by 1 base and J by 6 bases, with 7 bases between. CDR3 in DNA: TGTGCCAGCAGTGAAGTAAGTAGTCAGCCCCAGCATTTT. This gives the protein CASSEVSSQPQHF.

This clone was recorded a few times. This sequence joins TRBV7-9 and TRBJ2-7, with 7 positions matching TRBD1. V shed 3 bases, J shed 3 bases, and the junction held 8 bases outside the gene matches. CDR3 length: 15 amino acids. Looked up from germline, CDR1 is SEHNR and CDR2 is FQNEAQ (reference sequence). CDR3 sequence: CASSFTQGKGYEQYF. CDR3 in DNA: TGTGCCAGCAGCTTTACACAGGGGAAAGGCTACGAGCAGTACTTC. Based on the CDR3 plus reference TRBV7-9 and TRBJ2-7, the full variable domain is DTGVSQNPRHKITKRGQNVTFRCDPISEHNRLYWYRQTLGQGPEFLTYFQNEAQLEKSRLLSDRFSAERPKGSFSTLEIQRTEQGDSAMYLCASSFTQGKGYEQYFGPGTRLTVT.

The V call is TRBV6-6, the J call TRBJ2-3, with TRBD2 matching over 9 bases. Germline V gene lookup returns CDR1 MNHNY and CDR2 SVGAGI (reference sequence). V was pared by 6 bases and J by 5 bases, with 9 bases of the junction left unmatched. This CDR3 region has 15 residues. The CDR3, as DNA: TGTGCCAGCAGACCATTAGCGGGAGTGATAGATACGCAGTATTTT. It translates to CASRPLAGVIDTQYF.

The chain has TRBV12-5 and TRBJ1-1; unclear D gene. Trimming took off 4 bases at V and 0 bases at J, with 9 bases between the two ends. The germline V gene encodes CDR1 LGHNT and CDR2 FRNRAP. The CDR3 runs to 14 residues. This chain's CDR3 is CASGSERVNTEAFF. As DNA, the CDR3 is TGTGCTAGTGGTTCGGAGCGGGTGAACACTGAAGCTTTCTTT.

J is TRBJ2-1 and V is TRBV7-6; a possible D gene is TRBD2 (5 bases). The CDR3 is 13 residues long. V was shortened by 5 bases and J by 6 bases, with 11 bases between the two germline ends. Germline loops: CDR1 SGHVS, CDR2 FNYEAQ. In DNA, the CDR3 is TGTGCCAGCAGCCACCTTACTAGCAATGAGCAGTTCTTC. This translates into CASSHLTSNEQFF.

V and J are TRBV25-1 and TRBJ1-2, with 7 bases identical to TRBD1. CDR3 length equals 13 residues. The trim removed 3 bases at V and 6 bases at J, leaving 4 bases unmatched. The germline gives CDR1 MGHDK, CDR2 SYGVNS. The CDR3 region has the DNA TGTGCCAGCAGTGACTCACAGGGGCATGGCTACACCTTC. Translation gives CASSDSQGHGYTF.

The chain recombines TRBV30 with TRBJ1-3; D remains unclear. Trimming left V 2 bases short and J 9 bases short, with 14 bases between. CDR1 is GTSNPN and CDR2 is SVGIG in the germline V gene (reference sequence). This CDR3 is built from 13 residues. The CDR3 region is CAWSQRGTGTIYF. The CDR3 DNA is TGTGCCTGGAGTCAAAGAGGTACCGGCACCATATATTTT.

CDR3 bases: TGTGCCACCAGCAAAGGCAGGGGTCCTCCTGATGGCTACACCTTC. The encoded protein is CATSKGRGPPDGYTF. The chain uses TRBV15 and TRBJ1-2; the D gene is possibly TRBD1 (6 bases). Germline assignment: CDR1 LNHNV and CDR2 YYDKDF (reference sequence). The CDR3 is 15 amino acids. Trimming removed 4 bases at V and 6 bases at J, with 18 bases between.